This T cell receptor beta chain was sequenced in a study of T cell responses to AZD1222 COVID-19 vaccine. Study-wide points: Only 5 to 7 AZD1222 recipients were seropositive at baseline. Rises in breadth and depth of Spike-specific TCRs came after two AZD1222 doses.

This CDR3 region has 14 residues. Germline V gene lookup returns CDR1 SGHAT and CDR2 FQNNGV. V lost 4 bases to trimming and J lost 8 bases, with 14 bases between them. Sequenced by immunoSEQ multiplex PCR; TCRdb stores in-frame clones only, minus some. The sample includes some 150,000 clones, 75% to 95% seen only once; the top ten take 2.8%. Remarks on this clone: Its antigen remains unknown.

V is TRBV11-2 and J is TRBJ1-4; a weak D match, TRBD1 (6 bases). This clonotype was sampled from an adult in good health. This material consisted of peripheral blood, taken on day 0 of MenACWY control vaccination. CDR3 protein: CASSSTGIREKLFF. CDR3 in DNA: TGTGCCAGCAGCTCCACAGGGATCAGGGAAAAACTGTTTTTT.